Presented here are 14 T cell receptor beta chains from one specimen sequenced in a study of PD-1 blockade in classical Hodgkin lymphoma. TCRdb's copy holds only in-frame clones and misses some; the assay was immunoSEQ multiplex PCR. The sample yields some 17,000 clones, about four fifths seen once. No patient escaped relapse after autologous stem cell transplantation, and brentuximab vedotin exposure varied. The sequencing used peripheral blood mononuclear cells (PBMCs), collected at baseline. These receptors all come from a human donor with classical Hodgkin lymphoma.

This clone was seen a handful of times. The chain recombines TRBV5-4 with TRBJ2-5; TRBD2 might be the D (5 bases). V was clipped by 3 bases and J by 0 bases, with 9 bases between them. CDR3 length: 14 residues. Germline lookup yields CDR1 SGHNT and CDR2 YYREEE (reference sequence). CDR3: CASSSTGYQETQYF. DNA of the CDR3: TGTGCCAGCAGCTCCACGGGGTACCAAGAGACCCAGTACTTC.

This rearrangement joins TRBV7-8 to TRBJ2-3; 8 positions agree with TRBD2. Germline assignment: CDR1 SGHVS and CDR2 FQNEAQ. With V trimmed by 4 bases and J by 3 bases, 6 bases remained unmatched. The length of the CDR3 is 15 residues. CDR3 protein: CASSSSQRGTDTQYF. The CDR3 nucleotides are TGTGCCAGCAGCTCCTCCCAGCGGGGGACAGATACGCAGTATTTT.

The chain employs TRBV6-6 and TRBJ2-1; TRBD2 matches at 7 bases. V trimming: 2 bases; J trimming: 1 base; junction bases outside the gene matches: 2. The CDR3 sequence is 15 residues long. Germline-derived CDR1 and CDR2 are MNHNY and SVGAGI (reference sequence). The CDR3 sequence is CASSYRAGSYNEQFF. The DNA for the CDR3 is TGTGCCAGCAGTTACAGAGCGGGATCCTACAATGAGCAGTTCTTC.

V is TRBV2 and J is TRBJ2-6, with TRBD1 matching over 10 bases. Germline V CDR1 and CDR2: SNHLY, FYNNEI. This CDR3 has 17 amino acids. Losses at the gene ends were 10 bases for V and 4 bases for J; bases not matched to a gene: 13. CDR3 bases: TGTGCCATCACGGGACAGGGGAATGCGCACGGGGCCAACGTCCTGACTTTC. This sequence encodes CAITGQGNAHGANVLTF.

The J gene is TRBJ1-2, the V gene TRBV18; 7 nucleotides agree with TRBD1. The CDR3 is 14 amino acids. V shed 3 bases, J shed 4 bases, and the junction held 5 bases outside the gene matches. Germline loops: CDR1 KGHSH, CDR2 LQKENI. DNA for the CDR3: TGTGCCAGCTCACCGCCTACAGGGGCCTATGGCTACACCTTC. Its translation is CASSPPTGAYGYTF.

The chain uses TRBV5-1 and TRBJ2-2; D is tentatively TRBD1 or TRBD2 (5 bases each). Germline values: CDR1 SGHRS, CDR2 YFSETQ. Between the trimmed V and J ends, which lost 4 bases and 7 bases, there was a span of 20 bases. The CDR3 has 16 amino acids. DNA for the CDR3: TGCGCCAGCAGCGCTCTCCGGGGCCAGGGCCACGGGGAGCTGTTTTTT. Amino acid sequence: CASSALRGQGHGELFF.

The chain has TRBV6-1 and TRBJ2-5, with 8 bases that match TRBD2. With V trimmed by 4 bases and J by 1 base, 8 bases remained unmatched. The CDR3 runs to 16 residues. Germline V lookup: CDR1 MNHNS, CDR2 SASEGT. The chain's CDR3 is CASSGPGLGLQETQYF. CDR3 bases: TGTGCCAGCAGTGGCCCGGGACTAGGACTCCAAGAGACCCAGTACTTC.

This clone was recorded once. The V gene is TRBV6-5, the J gene TRBJ1-4; D remains ambiguous. The germline CDR1 and CDR2 sequences are MNHEY and SVGAGI. V lost 6 bases and J lost 6, with 14 bases in between. The CDR3 is made up of 14 amino acids. CDR3 residues: CASRPGQYDEKLFF. CDR3 in DNA: TGTGCCAGCAGGCCGGGTCAATACGATGAAAAACTGTTTTTT.

The J gene is TRBJ1-4, the V gene TRBV6-6; D perhaps matches TRBD1 (6 bases). V was clipped by 6 bases and J by 8 bases, with 13 bases between them. This CDR3 has 13 residues. Germline V CDR1 and CDR2: MNHNY, SVGAGI (reference sequence). CDR3 residues: CASSTGSGEKLFF. In nucleotides, the CDR3 is TGTGCCAGCAGCACAGGGTCGGGCGAAAAACTGTTTTTT.

This clone was picked up one time. The CDR3, as DNA: TGTGCCAGCCTAAGAACCACAGATACGCAGTATTTT. It yields the protein CASLRTTDTQYF. The chain combines TRBV28 with TRBJ2-3; D is uncertain. Trimming shortened V by 8 bases and J by 2 bases, and 8 bases separated the two germline ends. Looked up from germline, CDR1 is MDHEN and CDR2 is SYDVKM. The CDR3 consists of 12 residues.

The chain employs TRBV5-1 and TRBJ2-3; 11 bases agree with TRBD2. The CDR3 has 15 residues. Germline CDR1 SGHRS, CDR2 YFSETQ. J was trimmed by 3 bases and V by 4 bases; bases with no gene match: 4. DNA of the CDR3: TGCGCCAGCAGCCTGGGACTAGCGGCTACAGATACGCAGTATTTT. Translated: CASSLGLAATDTQYF.

The chain links TRBV27 to TRBJ2-3, with 8 nucleotides matching TRBD2. J gave up 6 bases and V 10 bases, and 9 bases lay outside the gene matches. The CDR3 runs 13 residues. The V gene's germline CDR1 is MNHEY and CDR2 SMNVEV (reference sequence). Here the CDR3 reads CATSREGRDTQYF. CDR3 DNA: TGTGCCACCTCACGGGAGGGTCGCGATACGCAGTATTTT.

V is TRBV6-6 and J is TRBJ2-5, with 7 positions matching TRBD2. CDR3 length: 15 amino acids. Germline V gives CDR1 MNHNY, CDR2 SVGAGI (reference sequence). Trimming removed 2 bases from V and 1 base from J; junction bases left unmatched: 4. Here the CDR3 DNA reads TGTGCCAGCAGTTACCGGGACTATGCCCAAGAGACCCAGTACTTC. Translation gives CASSYRDYAQETQYF.

This rearrangement joins TRBV10-1 to TRBJ2-7; TRBD1 agrees at 9 bases. V was clipped by 4 bases and J by 2 bases; unmatched bases: 3. CDR3 length: 14 residues. Germline CDR1 is WNHNN and CDR2 is SYGVQD (reference sequence). The CDR3 nucleotides read TGCGCCAGCAGTGCCACAGGGGGCCCCTACGAGCAGTACTTC. As protein: CASSATGGPYEQYF.